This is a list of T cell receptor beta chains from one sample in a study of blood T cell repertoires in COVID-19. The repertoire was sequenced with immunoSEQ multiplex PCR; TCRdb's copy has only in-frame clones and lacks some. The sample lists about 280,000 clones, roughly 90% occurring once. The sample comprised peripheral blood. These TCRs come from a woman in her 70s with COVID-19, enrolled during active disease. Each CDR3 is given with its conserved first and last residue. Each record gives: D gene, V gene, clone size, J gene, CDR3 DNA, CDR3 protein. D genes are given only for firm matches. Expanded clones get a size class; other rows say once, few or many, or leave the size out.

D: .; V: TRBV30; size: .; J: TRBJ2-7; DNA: TGTGCCTGGAGCCCAGGGACCTACGAGCAGTACTTC; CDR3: CAWSPGTYEQYF
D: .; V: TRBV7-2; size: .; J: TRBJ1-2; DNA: TGTGCCAGCAGCTTCAGCAGGGCGGATGGCTACACCTTC; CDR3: CASSFSRADGYTF
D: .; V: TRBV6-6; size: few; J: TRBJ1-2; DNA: TGTGCCAGCAGTTACGCGGAAAGCTATGGCTACACCTTC; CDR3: CASSYAESYGYTF
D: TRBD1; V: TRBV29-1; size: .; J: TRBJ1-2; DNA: TGCAGCGTTGAGACAGGGGGCGGTGGCTACACCTTC; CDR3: CSVETGGGGYTF
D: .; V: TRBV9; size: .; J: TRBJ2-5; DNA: TGTGCCAGCAGCCTCTACGGCGGGACCCAAGAGACCCAGTACTTC; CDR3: CASSLYGGTQETQYF
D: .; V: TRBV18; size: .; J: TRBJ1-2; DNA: TGTGCCAGCTCACCACTGGTGGACAGCTATGGCTACACCTTC; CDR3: CASSPLVDSYGYTF
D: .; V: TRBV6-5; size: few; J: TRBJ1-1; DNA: TGTGCCAGCAGGGGCGGGCTCCACACTGAAGCTTTCTTT; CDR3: CASRGGLHTEAFF
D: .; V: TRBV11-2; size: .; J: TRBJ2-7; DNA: TGTGCCAGCAGCTTAGAGAGGGAGCCGCGTGCCTACGAGCAGTACTTC; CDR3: CASSLEREPRAYEQYF
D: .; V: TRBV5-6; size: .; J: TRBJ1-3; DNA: TGTGCCAGCAGCTTTGGGGCCGGCGGCACCATATATTTT; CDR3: CASSFGAGGTIYF
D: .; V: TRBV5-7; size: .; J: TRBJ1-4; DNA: TGTGCCAGCAGCTTGGGGGACACCCCAACTAATGAAAAACTGTTTTTT; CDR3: CASSLGDTPTNEKLFF
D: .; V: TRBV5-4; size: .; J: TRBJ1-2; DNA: TGTGCCAGCAGCGCGCCCGGGATTAACTATGGCTACACCTTC; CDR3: CASSAPGINYGYTF
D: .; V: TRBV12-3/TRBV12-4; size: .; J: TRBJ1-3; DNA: TGTGCCAGCAGTATACAGGGAAACACCATATATTTT; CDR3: CASSIQGNTIYF
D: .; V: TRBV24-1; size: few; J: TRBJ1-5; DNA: TGTGCCACCAGTGATTACGGAGACAATCAGCCCCAGCATTTT; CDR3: CATSDYGDNQPQHF
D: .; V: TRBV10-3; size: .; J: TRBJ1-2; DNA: TGTGCCATCAGTGCGTCGACAGAGAATGGCTACACCTTC; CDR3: CAISASTENGYTF
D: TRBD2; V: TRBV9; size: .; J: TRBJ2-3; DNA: TGTGCCAGCAGCGCCCTAGCGGGTGAGTCAGATACGCAGTATTTT; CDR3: CASSALAGESDTQYF
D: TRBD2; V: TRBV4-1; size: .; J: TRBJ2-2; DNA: TGCGCCAGCAGCCAGGGACTAGCGGGGGCATCCGGGGAGCTGTTTTTT; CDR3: CASSQGLAGASGELFF
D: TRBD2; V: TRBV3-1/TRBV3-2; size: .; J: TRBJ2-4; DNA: TGTGCCAGCAGCCAAGATGGCCTAGCGGTAGCCAAAAACATTCAGTACTTC; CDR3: CASSQDGLAVAKNIQYF
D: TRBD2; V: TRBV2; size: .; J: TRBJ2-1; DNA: TGTGCCAGCAGCCGGAGGACTAGCGGGGCTTTCTTC; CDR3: CASSRRTSGAFF
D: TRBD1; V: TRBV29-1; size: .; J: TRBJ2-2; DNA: TGCAGCGTTATGAGACAGGGCAGCGGGGAGCTGTTTTTT; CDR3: CSVMRQGSGELFF
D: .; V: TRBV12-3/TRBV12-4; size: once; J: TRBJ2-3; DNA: TGTGCCAGCTGTTATCGCCCAGAATCGCAGTATTTT; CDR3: CASCYRPESQYF
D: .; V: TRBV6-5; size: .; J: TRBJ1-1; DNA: TGTGCCAGCAGTTACTCCAAATTGAACACTGAAGCTTTCTTT; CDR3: CASSYSKLNTEAFF
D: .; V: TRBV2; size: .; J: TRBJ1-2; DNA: TGTGCCAGCAGTGAGCTAGGGAGCTATGGCTACACCTTC; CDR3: CASSELGSYGYTF
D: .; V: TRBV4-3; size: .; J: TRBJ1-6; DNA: TGCGCCAGCAGCCAAGGGGAGCTAGGGCAGACCAGCTCCTATAATTCACCCCTCCACTTT; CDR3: CASSQGELGQTSSYNSPLHF
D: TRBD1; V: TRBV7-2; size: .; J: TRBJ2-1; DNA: TGTGCCAGCAGCCCCGGACAGGGTTCCTACAATGAGCAGTTCTTC; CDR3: CASSPGQGSYNEQFF
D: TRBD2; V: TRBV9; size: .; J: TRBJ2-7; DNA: TGTGCCAGCAGCGCGACTAGCGGGGGCTACGAGCAGTACTTC; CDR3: CASSATSGGYEQYF
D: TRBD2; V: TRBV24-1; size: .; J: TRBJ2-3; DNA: TGTGCCACCAGTGGGGCTAGCGGGGGGGATCTCACAGATACGCAGTATTTT; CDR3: CATSGASGGDLTDTQYF
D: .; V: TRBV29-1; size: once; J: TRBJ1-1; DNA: TGCAGCGTTGGGGGGGGCACTGAAGCTTTCTTT; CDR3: CSVGGGTEAFF
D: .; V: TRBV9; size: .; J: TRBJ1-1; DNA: TGTGCCAGCAGCGTAGGGGGAGCGAACACTGAAGCTTTCTTT; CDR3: CASSVGGANTEAFF
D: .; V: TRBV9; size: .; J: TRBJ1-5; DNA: TGTGCCAGCAGCGTAGGGGCAGGGGAGATTGCCAATCAGCCCCAGCATTTT; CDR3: CASSVGAGEIANQPQHF
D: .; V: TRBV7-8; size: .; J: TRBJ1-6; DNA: TGTGCCAGCAGCCTCTTTGGGGAGGGAGCTTCACCCCTCCACTTT; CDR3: CASSLFGEGASPLHF
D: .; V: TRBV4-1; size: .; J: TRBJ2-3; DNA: TGCGCCAGCAGCCAAGAGCCGGGACTCGACACAGATACGCAGTATTTT; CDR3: CASSQEPGLDTDTQYF
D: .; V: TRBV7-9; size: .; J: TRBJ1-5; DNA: TGTGCCAGCAGCTTCTCTAATCAGCCCCAGCATTTT; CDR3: CASSFSNQPQHF
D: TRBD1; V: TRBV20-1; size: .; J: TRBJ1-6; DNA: TGCAGTGCTGGACAGGGAAGACCCCTCCACTTT; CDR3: CSAGQGRPLHF
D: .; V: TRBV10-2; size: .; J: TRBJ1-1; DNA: TGCGCCAGCAGAGATCAGGGTACTAAAGCTTTCTTT; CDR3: CASRDQGTKAFF
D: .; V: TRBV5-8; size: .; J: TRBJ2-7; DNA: TGTGCCAGCAGCCCGACCTCAGGGGGGAAGCAGTACTTC; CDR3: CASSPTSGGKQYF
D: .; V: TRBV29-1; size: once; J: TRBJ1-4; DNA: TGCAGCGTTGAACAGGGGTTAGGTCTCGCGATGATTTTT; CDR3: CSVEQGLGLAMIF
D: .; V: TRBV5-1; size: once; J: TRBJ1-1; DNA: TGCGCCAGCAGGGCAGGGTCTGGCAGCACTGAAGCTTTCTTT; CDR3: CASRAGSGSTEAFF
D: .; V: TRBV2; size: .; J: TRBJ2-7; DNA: TGTGCCACTACGTCTTGGAGCTCCTACGAGCAGTACTTC; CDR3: CATTSWSSYEQYF
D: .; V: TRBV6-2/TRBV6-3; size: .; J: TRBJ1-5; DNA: TGTGCCAGCAGTTACTCGATCAGTCAGCCCCAGCATTTT; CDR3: CASSYSISQPQHF
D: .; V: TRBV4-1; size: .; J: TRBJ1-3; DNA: TGCGCCAGCAGCCAAGTTTCTACAGGGTGGGGAAACACCATATATTTT; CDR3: CASSQVSTGWGNTIYF
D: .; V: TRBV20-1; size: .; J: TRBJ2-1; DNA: TGCAGTGCTACTGACGCGGCTGTCAATGAGCAGTTCTTC; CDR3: CSATDAAVNEQFF
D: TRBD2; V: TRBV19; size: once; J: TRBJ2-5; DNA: TGTGCCACTTTAGCGGGGACAGAGACCCAGTACTTC; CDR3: CATLAGTETQYF
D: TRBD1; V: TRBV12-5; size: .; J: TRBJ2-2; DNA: TGTGCTAGTGGCAATACCTGGACAGGGGGCAGGAACACCGGGGAGCTGTTTTTT; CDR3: CASGNTWTGGRNTGELFF
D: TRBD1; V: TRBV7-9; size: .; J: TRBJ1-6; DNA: TGTGCCAGCAGCCCCCGGGACAGGGGAAATTCACCCCTCCACTTT; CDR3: CASSPRDRGNSPLHF
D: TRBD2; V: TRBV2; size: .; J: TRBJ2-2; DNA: TGTGCCAGCCGGGGGGATAGCGCTTACACCGGGGAGCTGTTTTTT; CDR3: CASRGDSAYTGELFF
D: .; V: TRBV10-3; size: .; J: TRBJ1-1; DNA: TGTGCCGCCCCCCCGAGGGTGGGTACTGAAGCTTTCTTT; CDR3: CAAPPRVGTEAFF
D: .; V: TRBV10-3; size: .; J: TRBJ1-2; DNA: TGTGCCATCAGTGACCGTCCAGGGGAGTTCAGCTATGGCTACACCTTC; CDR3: CAISDRPGEFSYGYTF
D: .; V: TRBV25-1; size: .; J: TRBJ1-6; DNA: TGTGCCAGCAGTGCCCAGCCTCACAGGGTTTTGGATTCACCCCTCCACTTT; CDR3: CASSAQPHRVLDSPLHF
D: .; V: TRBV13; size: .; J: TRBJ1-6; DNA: TGTGCCAGCAGCTTAGCACGGACAGCGAATAATTCACCCCTCCACTTT; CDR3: CASSLARTANNSPLHF
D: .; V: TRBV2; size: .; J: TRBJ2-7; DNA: TGTGCCAGCAGTTCTGACCGGGTCCGCGCGAGGGACGAGCAGTACTTC; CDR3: CASSSDRVRARDEQYF
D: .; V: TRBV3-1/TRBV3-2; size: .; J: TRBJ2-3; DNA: TGTGCCAGCAGCCATACTAGAAGCACAGATACGCAGTATTTT; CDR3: CASSHTRSTDTQYF
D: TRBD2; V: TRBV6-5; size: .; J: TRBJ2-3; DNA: TGTGCCAGCGACAGGCGGGGGGGCACAGATACGCAGTATTTT; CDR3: CASDRRGGTDTQYF
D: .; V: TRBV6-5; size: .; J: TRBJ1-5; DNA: TGTGCCAGCAGAGTTATCTTTGAGAGCAATCAGCCCCAGCATTTT; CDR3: CASRVIFESNQPQHF
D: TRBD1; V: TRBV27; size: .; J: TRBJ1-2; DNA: TGTGCCAGCAGTTTAAGGGGACAGACAGAAATTGACTATGGCTACACCTTC; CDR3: CASSLRGQTEIDYGYTF